These 21 T cell receptor beta chains were sequenced from one sample in a study of human T cells and chemical hapten exposure. MiXCR, applied by TCRdb to the RACE reads, yields one record per CDR3 protein. The sample contains 180,000 or so distinct CDR3 sequences, around 23% of which appear only once. Time point noted: patch test 3, about 24 weeks after DPC sensitization. Treatment defined: therapeutic diphenylcyclopropenone sensitization with weekly scalp DPC. Sequenced here: whole blood, sampled in connection with sensitization to the hapten diphenylcyclopropenone (DPC). These receptors were taken from a woman in her 40s with alopecia areata. Some clones in this sample may be carry-over from other donors' samples.

The CDR3 loop is CASSVAQSSYEQYF. The DNA for the CDR3 is TGTGCCAGCAGCGTAGCACAGTCCTCCTACGAGCAGTACTTC. The chain is built from TRBV9 and TRBJ2-7, with no clear D. The CDR3 has 14 residues. Between the trimmed V and J ends, which lost 0 bases and 0 bases, there was a span of 7 bases. Germline lookup yields CDR1 SGDLS and CDR2 YYNGEE.

This clonotype was found once. This chain uses TRBV28 with TRBJ2-1; D call uncertain. The germline CDR1 and CDR2 sequences are MDHEN and SYDVKM. Trimming removed 11 bases from V and 3 bases from J, with 20 bases in between. This CDR3 spans 15 amino acids. The CDR3 reads CASNTPRKDYNEQFF. CDR3 DNA sequence: TGTGCCTCCAATACACCTAGGAAGGACTACAATGAGCAGTTCTTC.

The rearrangement joins TRBV2 to TRBJ2-1; D remains ambiguous. CDR1 and CDR2 from the germline V gene are SNHLY and FYNNEI. The V gene lost 7 bases and the J gene lost 1 base, with 8 bases spanning the gap. The CDR3 consists of 13 residues. CDR3 in amino acids: CASNRVSYNEQFF. CDR3 nucleotides: TGTGCCAGCAACCGGGTATCCTACAATGAGCAGTTCTTC.

This clonotype was observed a handful of times. J is TRBJ1-5 and V is TRBV15, with TRBD1 as a possible D gene (6 bases). V dropped 5 bases and J dropped 6 bases, with 17 bases sitting between them. CDR1 is LNHNV and CDR2 is YYDKDF in the germline V gene (reference sequence). This CDR3 comprises 15 residues. CDR3 region: CATSPSGGASQPQHF. The CDR3 DNA reads as TGTGCCACCAGCCCCTCCGGGGGCGCCTCTCAGCCCCAGCATTTT.

This clonotype turned up a few times. J is TRBJ2-2 and V is TRBV7-3; D gene uncertain. The CDR3 has 12 residues. Trimming removed 5 bases from V and 6 bases from J, with 7 bases in between. Germline loops: CDR1 SGHTA, CDR2 FQGTGA. The CDR3 here is CASSPGAGELFF. CDR3 nucleotide sequence: TGTGCCAGCAGCCCAGGAGCCGGGGAGCTGTTTTTT. The variable domain in full, with the rest retrieved from reference TRBV7-3 and TRBJ2-2, is GAGVSQTPSNKVTEKGKYVELRCDPISGHTALYWYRQSLGQGPEFLIYFQGTGAADDSGLPNDRFFAVRPEGSVSTLKIQRTERGDSAVYLCASSPGAGELFFGEGSRLTVL.

The rearrangement joins TRBV5-1 to TRBJ2-1; D ambiguous. V was clipped by 4 bases and J by 10 bases, with 12 bases between them. The V gene's germline CDR1 is SGHRS and CDR2 YFSETQ. The CDR3 covers 12 residues. The CDR3 loop is CASSPPGLEQFF. In DNA form, the CDR3 reads TGCGCCAGCAGCCCGCCGGGCCTAGAGCAGTTCTTC.

This clonotype was seen more than once but under ten times. The chain is built from TRBV5-1 and TRBJ2-5; D is possibly TRBD1 (6 bases). With 4 bases removed from V and 1 base from J, the gap between germline ends came to 14 bases. CDR3 length: 15 amino acids. Germline V gene lookup returns CDR1 SGHRS and CDR2 YFSETQ. As DNA, the CDR3 is TGCGCCAGCAGCGGGACCCAGGGGCTCCAAGAGACCCAGTACTTC. Amino acids: CASSGTQGLQETQYF. The whole variable domain, remainder taken from reference TRBV5-1 and TRBJ2-5, is KAGVTQTPRYLIKTRGQQVTLSCSPISGHRSVSWYQQTPGQGLQFLFEYFSETQRNKGNFPGRFSGRQFSNSRSEMNVSTLELGDSALYLCASSGTQGLQETQYFGPGTRLLVL.

The V and J genes are TRBV9 and TRBJ2-1; 8 bases agree with TRBD2. V dropped 4 bases and J dropped 4; count of bases not matched to a gene: 7. The CDR3 is made up of 15 amino acids. CDR1 and CDR2 from the germline V gene are SGDLS and YYNGEE. The CDR3 nucleotides are TGTGCCAGCAGCTCGTCTAGCGGGCCTTACAATGAGCAGTTCTTC. Protein product: CASSSSSGPYNEQFF.

The V and J genes are TRBV7-9 and TRBJ1-5; TRBD1 is a possible D gene (5 bases). CDR1 and CDR2 from the germline V gene are SEHNR and FQNEAQ (reference sequence). The CDR3 spans 15 residues. The V and J ends lost 3 bases and 2 bases respectively, with 11 bases between them. CDR3 in amino acids: CASSFGSRGNQPQHF. CDR3 bases: TGTGCCAGCAGCTTCGGAAGCAGGGGCAATCAGCCCCAGCATTTT.

The sample holds a few counts of this clonotype. The V call is TRBV10-3, the J call TRBJ2-5, with TRBD2 matching over 7 bases. The CDR3 is 15 amino acids. The trim removed 2 bases at V and 7 bases at J, leaving 10 bases unmatched. Germline-derived CDR1 and CDR2 are ENHRY and SYGVKD. The CDR3 here is CAISEPAAGEGTQYF. CDR3 sequence (DNA): TGTGCCATCAGTGAGCCCGCTGCGGGGGAAGGGACCCAGTACTTC.

The sample holds a few counts of this clonotype. This sequence joins TRBV4-1 and TRBJ2-5, with D possibly being TRBD1 or TRBD2 (5 bases each). The CDR3 length is 16 residues. Germline V gene data show CDR1 as MGHRA and CDR2 as YSYEKL. Trimming left V 0 bases short and J 7 bases short, with 18 bases between. The CDR3 sequence is CASSQDHTGTGATQYF. The CDR3 DNA reads as TGCGCCAGCAGCCAAGATCACACGGGAACTGGGGCGACCCAGTACTTC.

The rearrangement joins TRBV10-3 to TRBJ2-2; perhaps D is TRBD1 or TRBD2 (5 bases each). This CDR3 has 15 amino acids. CDR1 is ENHRY, CDR2 SYGVKD, per germline. V gave up 7 bases and J gave up 4 bases, with 16 bases separating them. The CDR3 here is CAITSGRGSTGELFF. The CDR3 region has the DNA TGTGCCATCACCTCCGGCCGGGGCTCCACCGGGGAGCTGTTTTTT.

The V call is TRBV6-5, the J call TRBJ2-1, with 7 bases matching TRBD1. V trimming: 2 bases; J trimming: 0 bases; junction bases outside the gene matches: 1. This CDR3 has 15 amino acids. CDR1 and CDR2 from the germline V gene are MNHEY and SVGAGI. CDR3 sequence reads: CASSYEGASYNEQFF. CDR3 bases: TGTGCCAGCAGTTACGAGGGGGCCTCCTACAATGAGCAGTTCTTC.

J is TRBJ1-2 and V is TRBV10-3, with D perhaps TRBD1 (6 bases). V was trimmed by 7 bases and J by 4 bases, leaving 25 bases between them. This CDR3 spans 17 amino acids. Per germline, CDR1 ENHRY and CDR2 SYGVKD. The CDR3 is CAIKGTMGASDSYGYTF. The CDR3 bases are TGTGCCATCAAGGGGACAATGGGGGCCTCGGACAGCTATGGCTACACCTTC.

About this clonotype itself: One end of the junction does not line up with germline, which may come from a read error. The rearrangement uses TRBV4-2 and TRBJ2-7, with a possible D match to TRBD2 (6 bases). Germline CDR1 and CDR2: LGHNA and YNFKEQ. This CDR3 has 14 residues. The CDR3 spells CASSQNLGGDSRNF. DNA for the CDR3: TGTGCCAGCAGCCAAAATCTGGGGGGAGACTCCAGGAACTTC.

The chain has TRBV20-1 and TRBJ2-3; 13 bases are shared with TRBD2. The CDR3 contains 13 residues. Per germline, CDR1 DFQATT and CDR2 SNEGSKA (reference sequence). The CDR3 protein is CCGTSGIQDTQYF. The CDR3 region has the DNA TGCTGTGGGACTAGCGGGATTCAAGATACGCAGTATTTT.

This chain joins TRBV5-1 and TRBJ2-7, with 8 positions matching TRBD1. The ends lost 2 bases at V and 3 bases at J; junction bases unmatched: 4. This CDR3 has 14 amino acids. Per germline, CDR1 SGHRS and CDR2 YFSETQ. The CDR3 protein is CASSFRDRYYEQYF. The CDR3 DNA follows: TGCGCCAGCAGCTTCCGGGACAGGTACTACGAGCAGTACTTC. Filled out from reference TRBV5-1 and TRBJ2-7, the complete variable domain reads KAGVTQTPRYLIKTRGQQVTLSCSPISGHRSVSWYQQTPGQGLQFLFEYFSETQRNKGNFPGRFSGRQFSNSRSEMNVSTLELGDSALYLCASSFRDRYYEQYFGPGTRLTVT.

The rearrangement links TRBV7-9 to TRBJ1-6; unclear D gene. Trimming removed 5 bases at V and 14 bases at J, with 16 bases between. The CDR3 consists of 13 residues. Germline loops: CDR1 SEHNR, CDR2 FQNEAQ (reference sequence). The CDR3 DNA reads as TGTGCCAGCAGCCGACCTAACATGGAGGCCCTCCACTTT. Translation gives CASSRPNMEALHF.

This clonotype has at least ten counts. The V gene is TRBV27, the J gene TRBJ2-7, with unresolved D. The CDR3 consists of 13 residues. V was cut by 3 bases and J by 1 base, with 7 bases left in between. CDR1 is MNHEY, CDR2 SMNVEV, per germline (reference sequence). The CDR3 loop reads CASSFSSSYEQYF. The DNA for the CDR3 is TGTGCCAGCAGTTTTTCGAGTTCCTACGAGCAGTACTTC.

This clonotype was detected only a few times. The chain couples TRBV7-2 to TRBJ1-5, with D perhaps matching TRBD1 (5 bases). Trimming took off 4 bases at V and 8 bases at J, with 15 bases between the two ends. Looked up from germline, CDR1 is SGHTA and CDR2 is FQGNSA. This CDR3 has 14 amino acids. CDR3 DNA: TGTGCCAGCAGCTCACGGGAGGGCAGGGAGCCCCAGCATTTT. Translated, it gives CASSSREGREPQHF.

This clonotype came up a few times. This chain connects TRBV6-5 to TRBJ1-1; 9 nucleotides agree with TRBD1. With 6 bases clipped from V and 6 bases from J, the junction kept 11 bases outside the gene matches. The CDR3 length is 15 residues. Germline-derived CDR1 and CDR2 are MNHEY and SVGAGI. The CDR3 DNA sequence: TGTGCCAGCAGGATTACGGGACAGGGCCGCGCTGAAGCTTTCTTT. Encoded protein: CASRITGQGRAEAFF.